This TCR beta chain derives from a study of T-cell reconstitution after alpha-beta-depleted transplantation in children. Unique molecular identifiers were built into the TCRbeta library. TCRdb independently ran MiXCR on the PCR reads; one entry per CDR3 protein. The table records 450,000 to 550,000 distinct CDR3 sequences, about 10% of them present only once. Looked up from germline, CDR1 is LNHNV and CDR2 is YYDKDF (reference sequence). Trimming left V 1 base short and J 2 bases short, with 10 bases between. This CDR3 has 15 amino acids. This chain links TRBV15 with TRBJ2-3; D unclear. The starting material was PBMCs, mostly from graft donor cells, obtained 180 days after TCRalphabeta/CD19-depleted stem cell transplant. The clonotype originates from a female patient aged 2 to 10 who had a stem cell transplant for aplastic anemia, so the T cells may come from the graft donor. CDR3 sequence reads: CATSRGPSDTDTQYF. CDR3 sequence (DNA): TGTGCCACCAGCAGAGGCCCCTCCGACACAGATACGCAGTATTTT.